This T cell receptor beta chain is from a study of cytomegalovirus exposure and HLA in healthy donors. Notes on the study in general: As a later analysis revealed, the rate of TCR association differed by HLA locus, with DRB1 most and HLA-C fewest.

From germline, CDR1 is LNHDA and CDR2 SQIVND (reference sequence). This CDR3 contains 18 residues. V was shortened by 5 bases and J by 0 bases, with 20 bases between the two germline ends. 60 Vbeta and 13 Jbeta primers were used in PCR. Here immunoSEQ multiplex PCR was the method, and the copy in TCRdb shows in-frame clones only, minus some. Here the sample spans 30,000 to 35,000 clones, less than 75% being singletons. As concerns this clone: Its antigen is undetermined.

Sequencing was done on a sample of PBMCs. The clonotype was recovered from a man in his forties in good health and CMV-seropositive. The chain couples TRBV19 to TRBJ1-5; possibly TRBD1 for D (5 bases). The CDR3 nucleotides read TGTGCCAGTAGTTCCCGTCTAGGAGGGGCCGATAGCAATCAGCCCCAGCATTTT. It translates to CASSSRLGGADSNQPQHF.